Listed below are T cell receptor beta chains from one sample, sequenced in a study of shared clonotypes between healthy human individuals. Only in-frame clones appear in the TCRdb table, and some are missing; sequencing was by immunoSEQ multiplex PCR. In the table there are 180,000 or so clones, 90% to 95% of which are singletons. Sequences were obtained from naive CD4+ T cells sorted from blood. The receptors come from a woman aged 25-40 years in good health. CDR3s include the opening cysteine and the closing phenylalanine or tryptophan. Each record gives: V gene, D gene, J gene, clone size, CDR3 protein, CDR3 DNA. D genes are given only for firm matches. Rows may omit the clone size; those that give it use once, few, many or a size class.

v_call: TRBV27
d_call: NA
j_call: TRBJ2-2
clone_size: NA
cdr3_aa: CASSRTGTPPAGELFF
cdr3_nt: TGTGCCAGCAGTCGAACCGGGACCCCGCCCGCCGGGGAGCTGTTTTTT

v_call: TRBV28
d_call: NA
j_call: TRBJ2-7
clone_size: once
cdr3_aa: CASSPPTGSHYEQYF
cdr3_nt: TGTGCCAGCAGTCCTCCGACAGGATCCCATTACGAGCAGTACTTC

v_call: TRBV4-1
d_call: TRBD1
j_call: TRBJ1-5
clone_size: NA
cdr3_aa: CASSTQGASNQPQHF
cdr3_nt: TGCGCCAGCAGCACCCAGGGGGCGAGCAATCAGCCCCAGCATTTT

v_call: TRBV28
d_call: NA
j_call: TRBJ1-1
clone_size: NA
cdr3_aa: CASIPGPNTEAFF
cdr3_nt: TGTGCCAGCATCCCCGGACCGAACACTGAAGCTTTCTTT

v_call: TRBV18
d_call: NA
j_call: TRBJ1-5
clone_size: few
cdr3_aa: CASSPLGGQPQHF
cdr3_nt: TGTGCCAGCTCACCACTTGGGGGGCAGCCCCAGCATTTT

v_call: TRBV15
d_call: TRBD1
j_call: TRBJ2-1
clone_size: once
cdr3_aa: CATSRKTQGAYNEQFF
cdr3_nt: TGTGCCACCAGCAGAAAAACACAGGGGGCGTACAATGAGCAGTTCTTC

v_call: TRBV19
d_call: NA
j_call: TRBJ2-3
clone_size: once
cdr3_aa: CASSPRSPDDTQYF
cdr3_nt: TGTGCCAGTAGTCCTCGTAGTCCTGACGATACGCAGTATTTT

v_call: TRBV27
d_call: TRBD1
j_call: TRBJ1-5
clone_size: NA
cdr3_aa: CASSSGQGNQPQHF
cdr3_nt: TGTGCCAGCAGTTCGGGACAGGGGAATCAGCCCCAGCATTTT

v_call: TRBV5-1
d_call: NA
j_call: TRBJ2-3
clone_size: NA
cdr3_aa: CASSGGSTDTQYF
cdr3_nt: TGCGCCAGCAGCGGGGGTAGCACAGATACGCAGTATTTT

v_call: TRBV18
d_call: NA
j_call: TRBJ1-4
clone_size: NA
cdr3_aa: CASSPQQEATNEKLFF
cdr3_nt: TGTGCCAGCTCACCACAGCAGGAGGCAACTAATGAAAAACTGTTTTTT

v_call: TRBV19
d_call: TRBD1
j_call: TRBJ1-4
clone_size: NA
cdr3_aa: CASSIQGATNEKLFF
cdr3_nt: TGTGCCAGTAGTATCCAGGGGGCGACTAATGAAAAACTGTTTTTT

v_call: TRBV5-1
d_call: NA
j_call: TRBJ2-3
clone_size: NA
cdr3_aa: CASSLNRRRSTDTQYF
cdr3_nt: TGCGCCAGCAGCTTGAATCGTCGGAGGAGCACAGATACGCAGTATTTT

v_call: TRBV28
d_call: NA
j_call: TRBJ2-7
clone_size: NA
cdr3_aa: CASGKIRGGLAEYF
cdr3_nt: TGTGCCAGCGGGAAAATCAGGGGGGGTCTGGCGGAGTACTTC

v_call: TRBV9
d_call: NA
j_call: TRBJ1-1
clone_size: NA
cdr3_aa: CASSESKGELTEAFF
cdr3_nt: TGTGCCAGCAGTGAGTCAAAGGGTGAACTGACTGAAGCTTTCTTT

v_call: TRBV5-1
d_call: TRBD2
j_call: TRBJ2-3
clone_size: NA
cdr3_aa: CASRGTSGRGTDTQYF
cdr3_nt: TGCGCCAGCAGGGGGACTAGCGGGAGGGGCACAGATACGCAGTATTTT

v_call: TRBV9
d_call: NA
j_call: TRBJ1-4
clone_size: NA
cdr3_aa: CASSGGQFNEKLFF
cdr3_nt: TGTGCCAGCAGCGGAGGACAGTTTAATGAAAAACTGTTTTTT

v_call: TRBV14
d_call: TRBD2
j_call: TRBJ2-7
clone_size: NA
cdr3_aa: CASSQSTSGREVYEQYF
cdr3_nt: TGTGCCAGCAGCCAATCGACTAGCGGGAGGGAGGTATACGAGCAGTACTTC

v_call: TRBV7-9
d_call: NA
j_call: TRBJ2-7
clone_size: few
cdr3_aa: CASSRYSTYEQYF
cdr3_nt: TGTGCCAGCAGCCGCTATAGTACCTACGAGCAGTACTTC

v_call: TRBV10-3
d_call: NA
j_call: TRBJ1-3
clone_size: NA
cdr3_aa: CAISEGTWSSGNTIYF
cdr3_nt: TGTGCCATCAGTGAGGGGACGTGGAGCTCTGGAAACACCATATATTTT

v_call: TRBV6-1
d_call: TRBD1
j_call: TRBJ2-7
clone_size: once
cdr3_aa: CASSQYGQGNYEQYF
cdr3_nt: TGTGCCAGCAGTCAGTACGGACAGGGAAACTACGAGCAGTACTTC

v_call: TRBV5-1
d_call: NA
j_call: TRBJ1-4
clone_size: NA
cdr3_aa: CASSSDGATNEKLFF
cdr3_nt: TGCGCCAGCAGCTCGGACGGGGCAACTAATGAAAAACTGTTTTTT

v_call: TRBV5-1
d_call: TRBD2
j_call: TRBJ2-7
clone_size: NA
cdr3_aa: CASSLLSGRPSYEQYF
cdr3_nt: TGCGCCAGCAGCTTACTTAGCGGGAGGCCTTCCTACGAGCAGTACTTC